These T cell receptor beta chains were read from a single sample in a study of T cell clonotyping in hematopoietic cell transplantation. TCRdb keeps only in-frame clones here, not all; method: immunoSEQ multiplex PCR. Of nearly 5,500 clones listed, 70% to 80% are singletons. Material: peripheral blood mononuclear cells, obtained 30 days after allogeneic stem cell transplant. These TCRs come from a male patient between 55 and 70 years old who had an allogeneic stem cell transplant from an unrelated donor, so the T cells may come from the graft donor. Some clones in this sample may be carry-over from other donors' samples. CDR3s include the opening cysteine and the closing phenylalanine or tryptophan. Each record gives: J gene, D gene, V gene, clone size, CDR3 protein, CDR3 DNA. D genes are given only for firm matches. A row's size may be missing; if present it is once, few, many or a size class.

j_call: TRBJ2-7
d_call: .
v_call: TRBV6-1
clone_size: .
cdr3_aa: CASNLGRGPRYEQYF
cdr3_nt: TGTGCCAGCAATCTGGGACGGGGGCCTAGGTACGAGCAGTACTTC

j_call: TRBJ2-1
d_call: TRBD2
v_call: TRBV6-1
clone_size: few
cdr3_aa: CASSWELAGFDEQFF
cdr3_nt: TGTGCCAGCAGTTGGGAGCTAGCGGGGTTCGATGAGCAGTTCTTC

j_call: TRBJ1-1
d_call: TRBD1
v_call: TRBV9
clone_size: .
cdr3_aa: CASSALADRVTEAFF
cdr3_nt: TGTGCCAGCAGCGCCCTCGCCGACAGGGTCACTGAAGCTTTCTTT

j_call: TRBJ2-5
d_call: .
v_call: TRBV11-3
clone_size: .
cdr3_aa: CASRGGRETQYF
cdr3_nt: TGTGCCAGCCGAGGAGGACGAGAGACCCAGTACTTC

j_call: TRBJ1-3
d_call: .
v_call: TRBV9
clone_size: .
cdr3_aa: CASSALDIAGNTIYF
cdr3_nt: TGTGCCAGCAGCGCTCTGGACATCGCCGGAAACACCATATATTTT

j_call: TRBJ2-2
d_call: .
v_call: TRBV6-6
clone_size: .
cdr3_aa: CASSYLGAGELFF
cdr3_nt: TGTGCCAGCAGTTACTTGGGGGCCGGGGAGCTGTTTTTT

j_call: TRBJ2-3
d_call: .
v_call: TRBV7-3
clone_size: .
cdr3_aa: CASSLRAGQGTDTQYF
cdr3_nt: TGTGCCAGCAGCTTACGGGCAGGGCAAGGCACAGATACGCAGTATTTT

j_call: TRBJ2-2
d_call: .
v_call: TRBV5-1
clone_size: .
cdr3_aa: CASSLVGDLTGELFF
cdr3_nt: TGCGCCAGCAGCTTGGTGGGGGATCTAACCGGGGAGCTGTTTTTT

j_call: TRBJ1-2
d_call: .
v_call: TRBV5-8
clone_size: .
cdr3_aa: CASSALYRRLNYGYTF
cdr3_nt: TGTGCCAGCAGCGCATTGTACAGGCGCCTTAACTATGGCTACACCTTC

j_call: TRBJ1-1
d_call: .
v_call: TRBV2
clone_size: once
cdr3_aa: CASSSTGNTEAFF
cdr3_nt: TGTGCCAGCAGTTCGACAGGAAACACTGAAGCTTTCTTT

j_call: TRBJ2-3
d_call: TRBD1
v_call: TRBV9
clone_size: .
cdr3_aa: CASSVEGRGPETQYF
cdr3_nt: TGTGCCAGCAGCGTAGAGGGCAGGGGGCCCGAAACGCAGTATTTT

j_call: TRBJ1-2
d_call: .
v_call: TRBV9
clone_size: .
cdr3_aa: CASSVGAGGYTF
cdr3_nt: TGTGCCAGCAGCGTAGGTGCCGGTGGCTACACCTTC

j_call: TRBJ2-5
d_call: TRBD2
v_call: TRBV7-2
clone_size: .
cdr3_aa: CASSPQGLAAETQYF
cdr3_nt: TGTGCCAGCAGCCCCCAGGGACTAGCGGCAGAGACCCAGTACTTC

j_call: TRBJ1-1
d_call: .
v_call: TRBV2
clone_size: .
cdr3_aa: CASSVDGSNTEAFF
cdr3_nt: TGTGCCAGCAGTGTGGACGGATCGAACACTGAAGCTTTCTTT

j_call: TRBJ2-7
d_call: .
v_call: TRBV25-1
clone_size: .
cdr3_aa: CASSGPEVEQYF
cdr3_nt: TGTGCCAGCAGTGGGCCGGAGGTTGAGCAGTACTTC

j_call: TRBJ2-3
d_call: TRBD1
v_call: TRBV7-3
clone_size: .
cdr3_aa: CASSYQGARTDTQYF
cdr3_nt: TGTGCCAGCAGCTACCAGGGGGCTCGCACAGATACGCAGTATTTT

j_call: TRBJ2-7
d_call: TRBD1
v_call: TRBV2
clone_size: .
cdr3_aa: CASSELGTGVVEQYF
cdr3_nt: TGTGCCAGCAGTGAGCTTGGGACAGGGGTGGTCGAGCAGTACTTC

j_call: TRBJ1-1
d_call: .
v_call: TRBV5-1
clone_size: .
cdr3_aa: CASSLAHEVTEAFF
cdr3_nt: TGCGCCAGCAGCTTGGCACATGAGGTCACTGAAGCTTTCTTT

j_call: TRBJ1-5
d_call: TRBD1
v_call: TRBV7-9
clone_size: few
cdr3_aa: CASSRTGDQPQHF
cdr3_nt: TGTGCCAGCAGCCGGACAGGGGATCAGCCCCAGCATTTT

j_call: TRBJ1-2
d_call: .
v_call: TRBV4-2
clone_size: .
cdr3_aa: CASSQEILEGYGYTF
cdr3_nt: TGTGCCAGCAGCCAAGAGATTCTAGAGGGCTATGGCTACACCTTC

j_call: TRBJ1-2
d_call: .
v_call: TRBV7-9
clone_size: few
cdr3_aa: CASSLGENQYGYTF
cdr3_nt: TGTGCCAGCAGCTTAGGGGAAAATCAGTATGGCTACACCTTC

j_call: TRBJ1-5
d_call: .
v_call: TRBV4-1
clone_size: .
cdr3_aa: CASSQKGASLGGNQPQHF
cdr3_nt: TGCGCCAGCAGCCAAAAAGGGGCCTCCCTAGGAGGCAATCAGCCCCAGCATTTT

j_call: TRBJ2-3
d_call: TRBD2
v_call: TRBV5-1
clone_size: .
cdr3_aa: CASSLGSSTSGSDTQYF
cdr3_nt: TGCGCCAGCAGCTTGGGTAGTTCGACTAGCGGGTCAGATACGCAGTATTTT

j_call: TRBJ2-7
d_call: .
v_call: TRBV6-5
clone_size: .
cdr3_aa: CASSYDRGHEQYF
cdr3_nt: TGTGCCAGCAGTTACGACAGAGGTCACGAGCAGTACTTC

j_call: TRBJ2-7
d_call: TRBD2
v_call: TRBV2
clone_size: .
cdr3_aa: CASSEEVAGGGEQYF
cdr3_nt: TGTGCCAGCAGTGAAGAGGTAGCGGGAGGGGGCGAGCAGTACTTC

j_call: TRBJ1-5
d_call: .
v_call: TRBV2
clone_size: .
cdr3_aa: CASSAMEGFSNQPQHF
cdr3_nt: TGTGCCAGCAGTGCGATGGAGGGGTTTAGCAATCAGCCCCAGCATTTT

j_call: TRBJ2-2
d_call: .
v_call: TRBV7-7
clone_size: .
cdr3_aa: CASSRPTGELFF
cdr3_nt: TGTGCTAGCAGCCGCCCCACCGGGGAGCTGTTTTTT

j_call: TRBJ1-1
d_call: .
v_call: TRBV5-4
clone_size: .
cdr3_aa: CASSLTAAEAFF
cdr3_nt: TGTGCCAGCAGCTTAACGGCGGCAGAAGCTTTCTTT

j_call: TRBJ2-2
d_call: TRBD1
v_call: TRBV9
clone_size: .
cdr3_aa: CASSVRGQGLNGELFF
cdr3_nt: TGTGCCAGCAGCGTAAGGGGACAGGGGTTGAACGGGGAGCTGTTTTTT

j_call: TRBJ1-2
d_call: TRBD1
v_call: TRBV6-1
clone_size: .
cdr3_aa: CASSEDSYRQGAHYGYTF
cdr3_nt: TGTGCCAGCAGTGAAGACAGTTATAGGCAGGGGGCCCACTATGGCTACACCTTC

j_call: TRBJ2-3
d_call: .
v_call: TRBV5-4
clone_size: once
cdr3_aa: CASSEQGDTQYF
cdr3_nt: TGTGCCAGCAGCGAGCAAGGCGATACGCAGTATTTT

j_call: TRBJ2-1
d_call: .
v_call: TRBV7-9
clone_size: .
cdr3_aa: CASSLSYGGYNEQFF
cdr3_nt: TGTGCCAGCAGCTTATCTTATGGGGGGTACAATGAGCAGTTCTTC

j_call: TRBJ1-2
d_call: TRBD1
v_call: TRBV6-6
clone_size: .
cdr3_aa: CASSSRTGGVEGYTF
cdr3_nt: TGTGCCAGCAGTTCTAGGACAGGGGGAGTTGAGGGCTACACCTTC

j_call: TRBJ1-2
d_call: .
v_call: TRBV6-5
clone_size: .
cdr3_aa: CASRADNVYTF
cdr3_nt: TGTGCCAGCAGGGCGGACAATGTCTACACCTTC

j_call: TRBJ2-3
d_call: TRBD1
v_call: TRBV11-2
clone_size: .
cdr3_aa: CASSSSNRGPYTQYF
cdr3_nt: TGTGCCAGCAGCTCCTCAAACAGGGGTCCATATACGCAGTATTTT

j_call: TRBJ1-4
d_call: TRBD1
v_call: TRBV15
clone_size: .
cdr3_aa: CATSRDRTGGSNEKLFF
cdr3_nt: TGTGCCACCAGCAGAGACCGGACAGGGGGCTCTAATGAAAAACTGTTTTTT

j_call: TRBJ1-2
d_call: .
v_call: TRBV18
clone_size: .
cdr3_aa: CASSPRTESYGYTF
cdr3_nt: TGTGCCAGCTCACCCCGGACAGAAAGCTATGGCTACACCTTC

j_call: TRBJ2-5
d_call: .
v_call: TRBV7-9
clone_size: .
cdr3_aa: CASSLLPPLSGGQETQYF
cdr3_nt: TGTGCCAGCAGCTTATTACCCCCCTTGAGCGGAGGGCAAGAGACCCAGTACTTC

j_call: TRBJ1-2
d_call: .
v_call: TRBV27
clone_size: .
cdr3_aa: CASSLTALNPHGYTF
cdr3_nt: TGTGCCAGCAGCTTGACAGCTCTGAATCCCCATGGCTACACCTTC

j_call: TRBJ2-2
d_call: .
v_call: TRBV19
clone_size: .
cdr3_aa: CASAGQNTGELFF
cdr3_nt: TGTGCCAGTGCGGGACAGAACACCGGGGAGCTGTTTTTT

j_call: TRBJ1-6
d_call: .
v_call: TRBV27
clone_size: .
cdr3_aa: CARRTAANSPLHF
cdr3_nt: TGTGCCAGAAGGACAGCAGCTAATTCACCCCTCCACTTT